The 20 T cell receptor beta chains given below trace back to one sample, sequenced in a study of T cells expressing NK-cell markers. For each CDR3 protein, TCRdb gives one entry from its re-call of the 5' RACE reads, without DNA. Recorded for this sample: hundreds of thousands of distinct CDR3 sequences. The sequenced material came from blood T cells: a sorted CD56 or NKG2C T cell subset, CD4+ or CD8+ T cells, or bulk PBMC T cells (not recorded which). All receptors come from a man between 18 and 69 years old in good health.

The genes are TRBV20-1 and TRBJ1-3; with no DNA, the TCRdb D assignment of TRBD1 cannot be verified. This CDR3 spans 15 amino acids. CDR1 DFQATT and CDR2 SNEGSKA come from the germline V gene (reference sequence). CDR3 residues: CSARRLGARGNTIYF.

The rearrangement links TRBV24-1 to TRBJ1-1; TCRdb gives TRBD1 as the D gene, but with no DNA this cannot be confirmed. The length of the CDR3 is 16 residues. Looked up from germline, CDR1 is KGHDR and CDR2 is SFDVKD. The CDR3 region is CATSDNPGQGAPEAFF.

The CDR3 loop is CASSGPSDGTDTQYF. The V call is TRBV5-6, the J call TRBJ2-3. The CDR3 has 15 residues. Germline-derived CDR1 and CDR2 are SGHDT and YYEEEE. Full variable domain (outside the CDR3, taken from reference TRBV5-6 and TRBJ2-3): DAGVTQSPTHLIKTRGQQVTLRCSPKSGHDTVSWYQQALGQGPQFIFQYYEEEERQRGNFPDRFSGHQFPNYSSELNVNALLLGDSALYLCASSGPSDGTDTQYFGPGTRLTVL.

The chain has TRBV5-1 and TRBJ2-2; as DNA is missing, the TRBD1 call by TCRdb cannot be tested. The germline V gene has CDR1 SGHRS and CDR2 YFSETQ. This CDR3 is built from 19 residues. The CDR3 sequence is CASSRRTGARRTHTGELFF.

The chain combines TRBV18 with TRBJ2-1; TCRdb returns TRBD1, unconfirmable since there is no DNA. Per the germline V gene, CDR1 is KGHSH and CDR2 is LQKENI. The CDR3 runs 16 residues. The CDR3 loop is CASSLNPGTGTGEQFF.

V and J are TRBV7-2 and TRBJ2-1; with no DNA, the TCRdb D assignment of TRBD1 cannot be verified. This CDR3 is built from 17 residues. The V gene's germline CDR1 is SGHTA and CDR2 FQGNSA. CDR3 amino acids: CASSLRGLRGAYNEQFF.

This rearrangement joins TRBV19 to TRBJ1-1; TCRdb proposes TRBD1, but this gene call is untestable without DNA. Germline CDR1 and CDR2: LNHDA and SQIVND (reference sequence). This CDR3 spans 15 amino acids. CDR3 protein: CASSITGTRGSEAFF.

This sequence joins TRBV7-9 and TRBJ2-7. The CDR3 is made up of 15 amino acids. Per the germline V gene, CDR1 is SEHNR and CDR2 is FQNEAQ (reference sequence). The CDR3 here is CASSSGLTSSYEQYF.

V is TRBV25-1 and J is TRBJ2-3; TCRdb designates TRBD2, a call that cannot be tested without DNA. The CDR3 length is 13 residues. Germline V gene lookup returns CDR1 MGHDK and CDR2 SYGVNS. The CDR3 loop reads CASKAGGGDTQYF.

The V gene is TRBV6-5, the J gene TRBJ1-1; the TRBD1 assignment by TCRdb is unverifiable without DNA. From germline, CDR1 is MNHEY and CDR2 SVGAGI. The CDR3 is 14 residues long. The CDR3 loop reads CASSYPGGETEAFF.

The chain links TRBV5-1 to TRBJ1-4; TCRdb calls TRBD1, which cannot be checked without DNA. Germline CDR1 reads SGHRS; CDR2 reads YFSETQ. The CDR3 sequence is 13 residues long. The CDR3: CASSGGQAEKLFF.

The rearrangement links TRBV29-1 to TRBJ1-1. CDR3 length equals 14 residues. Per germline, CDR1 SQVTM and CDR2 ANQGSEA. The CDR3 loop is CSVGSFYGNTEAFF.

The chain employs TRBV6-5 and TRBJ2-5; the D call of TRBD2 rests on TCRdb alone, since no DNA is present to check it. The CDR3 runs 18 residues. Per the germline V gene, CDR1 is MNHEY and CDR2 is SVGAGI. CDR3 region: CASSYSYDTSSSGETQYF.

This chain's CDR3 is CSVKNRGDQPQHF. The chain is built from TRBV29-1 and TRBJ1-5; the TCRdb call, TRBD1, lacks DNA for checking. The CDR3 has 13 amino acids. From germline, CDR1 is SQVTM and CDR2 ANQGSEA.

The V call is TRBV29-1, the J call TRBJ2-7; TCRdb's D call of TRBD1 is untestable without DNA. Germline assignment: CDR1 SQVTM and CDR2 ANQGSEA. This CDR3 region has 14 residues. The CDR3 sequence: CSVARDAALYEQYF.

The gene calls are TRBV2 and TRBJ1-2; the D call from TCRdb, TRBD1, cannot be confirmed without DNA. The germline gives CDR1 SNHLY, CDR2 FYNNEI. CDR3 length: 16 residues. The chain's CDR3 is CASSGQPGPLTYGYTF. The full variable domain, with the rest looked up from reference TRBV2 and TRBJ1-2, is EPEVTQTPSHQVTQMGQEVILRCVPISNHLYFYWYRQILGQKVEFLVSFYNNEISEKSEIFDDQFSVERPDGSNFTLKIRSTKLEDSAMYFCASSGQPGPLTYGYTFGSGTRLTVV.

The V call is TRBV5-1, the J call TRBJ2-2. Germline V gene data show CDR1 as SGHRS and CDR2 as YFSETQ. The CDR3 extends over 16 amino acids. The chain's CDR3 is CASSLVPQPNTGELFF.

CDR3 in amino acids: CASSYTGGSGQFF. V usage is TRBV5-4 and J usage is TRBJ2-1; the D gene TCRdb calls, TRBD1, cannot be checked with no DNA. Germline V CDR1 and CDR2: SGHNT, YYREEE (reference sequence). The CDR3 runs 13 residues.

V usage is TRBV5-1 and J usage is TRBJ1-1. Germline V CDR1 and CDR2: SGHRS, YFSETQ. This CDR3 is 13 amino acids long. The CDR3 sequence: CASSLGSGSGAFF.

The rearrangement uses TRBV20-1 and TRBJ2-3; the D call of TRBD2 rests on TCRdb alone, since no DNA is present to check it. The CDR3 is 18 residues long. Germline CDR1 and CDR2: DFQATT and SNEGSKA (reference sequence). This CDR3 is CSAKRASGGRVTADTQYF.